This T cell receptor (beta chain) emerged from a study of lymphopenia after photon versus proton radiotherapy. For this clone: Antigen specificity is unknown.

Findings and caveats of the study: Oligoclonal CD8+ Temra expansion after nadir drove photon patients' diversity drop.

Produced via immunoSEQ multiplex PCR; TCRdb's table is partial and in-frame only. The profile shows fewer than 65,000 clones, approximately 83% of them singletons. The TCR sequence derives from a man aged 35-49 years with gastric cancer. The input for sequencing was peripheral blood, taken from a patient treated with photon-based radiotherapy.

The CDR3 coding sequence is TGTGCCAGCAGCCGCGACGGTACCTACGAGCAGTACTTC. This translates into CASSRDGTYEQYF. J is TRBJ2-7 and V is TRBV5-6; D uncertain. The length of the CDR3 is 13 residues. The ends were cut back, 4 bases at V and 2 bases at J, with 10 bases in the middle. The germline CDR1 and CDR2 sequences are SGHDT and YYEEEE.